This T cell receptor beta chain was observed in a study of T-cell reconstitution after alpha-beta-depleted transplantation in children (dated by TCRdb to 2016 to 2017). At the level of the whole study: Using TCR repertoire profiling, the study quantitatively followed how T-cell immune reconstitution unfolded in children after TCRalphabeta/CD19-depleted allogeneic hematopoietic cell transplantation.

Library prep was done by PCR. Sequencing was performed on an Illumina HiSeq 2500. TCR libraries were prepared with molecular barcoding, using unique molecular identifiers to normalize TCRbeta repertoire quantification. TCRdb redid the processing of the public reads, applying fastp at Q25 and MiXCR, and retained in-frame beta chains. Every distinct CDR3 protein forms one entry, paired with its most common genes and DNA. Present in this sample are around 71,000 distinct CDR3 sequences, about 7.3% of which were seen just once. Approximately 2.4% of the sample comes from the top ten. This clonotype was counted ten times or more. Its cognate antigen has yet to be identified. No base-level quality is on record; no much larger clone is a single base apart. As encoded in the germline V gene, CDR1 is ENHRY while CDR2 is SYGVKD. V sheds 2 bases and J sheds 4 bases, leaving 9 bases between their ends. The CDR3 measures 14 amino acids from cysteine to phenylalanine. Only the CDR3 DNA is retained, 42 bases long and in frame from the first base.

The chain employs TRBV10-3 and TRBJ1-5, with no confidently assigned D gene. The material sequenced was PBMCs from the stem cell graft donor, taken from the stem cell graft. The source is a human donor who donated a stem cell graft to a child with acute lymphoblastic leukemia. The CDR3 in this case is CAISEGQENQPQHF. The sequence in DNA is TGTGCCATCAGTGAGGGGCAGGAGAATCAGCCCCAGCATTTT.